Below, 6 T cell receptor beta chains from the same sample are listed, as sequenced in a study of cytomegalovirus exposure and HLA in healthy donors. The protocol was immunoSEQ multiplex PCR, while the TCRdb copy is restricted to in-frame clones and leaves out a portion. The table shows 170,000 or so clones, with approximately 83% occurring only once. The source material was PBMCs. The receptor set was obtained from a woman aged 18 to 35 in good health and CMV-seropositive.

V is TRBV28 and J is TRBJ1-5; perhaps TRBD1 as D (6 bases). The CDR3 consists of 14 residues. The germline gives CDR1 MDHEN, CDR2 SYDVKM. The V end lost 3 bases, the J end lost 7 bases, and 13 bases lay between the germline ends. CDR3 in DNA: TGTGCCAGCAGTTTGCGGCTCCAGGGGCAGCCCCAGCATTTT. As protein: CASSLRLQGQPQHF. Looking up the rest from reference TRBV28 and TRBJ1-5 gives the full variable domain: DVKVTQSSRYLVKRTGEKVFLECVQDMDHENMFWYRQDPGLGLRLIYFSYDVKMKEKGDIPEGYSVSREKKERFSLILESASTNQTSMYLCASSLRLQGQPQHFGDGTRLSIL.

The chain recombines TRBV5-1 with TRBJ2-2; maybe TRBD2 (5 bases). Germline CDR1 and CDR2: SGHRS and YFSETQ. The germline V and J ends were trimmed by 1 base and 5 bases, with 6 bases remaining between them. The CDR3 sequence is 13 residues long. In nucleotides, the CDR3 is TGCGCCAGCAGCTTGATAGCGACCGGGGAGCTGTTTTTT. Protein: CASSLIATGELFF.

CDR3: CASSHTGENQPQHF. CDR3 DNA: TGTGCCAGCAGCCACACGGGAGAGAATCAGCCCCAGCATTTT. The rearrangement joins TRBV7-8 to TRBJ1-5; D gene ambiguous. V dropped 5 bases and J dropped 4 bases, with 12 bases sitting between them. Germline-derived CDR1 and CDR2 are SGHVS and FQNEAQ. The CDR3 extends over 14 amino acids.

The V and J genes are TRBV29-1 and TRBJ1-5; D might be TRBD1 (6 bases). Trimming took off 7 bases at V and 0 bases at J, with 13 bases between the two ends. Looked up from germline, CDR1 is SQVTM and CDR2 is ANQGSEA. There are 14 residues in the CDR3. The CDR3, as DNA: TGCAGCGCCGGAACAGGGAATAGCAATCAGCCCCAGCATTTT. Translation: CSAGTGNSNQPQHF. The full variable domain, its missing parts supplied by reference TRBV29-1 and TRBJ1-5, is SAVISQKPSRDICQRGTSLTIQCQVDSQVTMMFWYRQQPGQSLTLIATANQGSEATYESGFVIDKFPISRPNLTFSTLTVSNMSPEDSSIYLCSAGTGNSNQPQHFGDGTRLSIL.

The CDR3 is CASSVGTGQGNTEAFF. In nucleotides, the CDR3 is TGTGCCAGCAGCGTAGGAACAGGGCAGGGAAACACTGAAGCTTTCTTT. V and J are TRBV9 and TRBJ1-1; D may be TRBD1 (6 bases). The CDR3 covers 16 residues. CDR1 is SGDLS and CDR2 is YYNGEE in the germline V gene. V was clipped by 0 bases and J by 2 bases, with 14 bases between them. The full variable domain, its missing parts supplied by reference TRBV9 and TRBJ1-1, is DSGVTQTPKHLITATGQRVTLRCSPRSGDLSVYWYQQSLDQGLQFLIQYYNGEERAKGNILERFSAQQFPDLHSELNLSSLELGDSALYFCASSVGTGQGNTEAFFGQGTRLTVV.

The V and J genes are TRBV6-5 and TRBJ2-5, with 10 nucleotides matching TRBD1. The V gene end was trimmed by 6 bases and the J gene end by 2 bases; junction bases not matched to a gene: 3. Germline assignment: CDR1 MNHEY and CDR2 SVGAGI. The CDR3 extends over 14 amino acids. CDR3 region: CASRGTGAQETQYF. The CDR3 DNA reads TGTGCCAGCAGGGGGACAGGGGCGCAAGAGACCCAGTACTTC.